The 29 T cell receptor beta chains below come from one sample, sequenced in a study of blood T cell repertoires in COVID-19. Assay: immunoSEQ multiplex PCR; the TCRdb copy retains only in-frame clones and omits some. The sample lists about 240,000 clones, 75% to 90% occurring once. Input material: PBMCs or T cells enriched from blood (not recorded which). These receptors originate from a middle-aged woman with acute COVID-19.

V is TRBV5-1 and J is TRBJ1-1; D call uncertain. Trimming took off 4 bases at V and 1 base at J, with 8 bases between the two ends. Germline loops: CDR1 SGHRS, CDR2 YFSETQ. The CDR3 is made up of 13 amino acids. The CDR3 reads CASSRHQNTEAFF. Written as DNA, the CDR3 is TGCGCCAGCAGCAGACACCAGAACACTGAAGCTTTCTTT.

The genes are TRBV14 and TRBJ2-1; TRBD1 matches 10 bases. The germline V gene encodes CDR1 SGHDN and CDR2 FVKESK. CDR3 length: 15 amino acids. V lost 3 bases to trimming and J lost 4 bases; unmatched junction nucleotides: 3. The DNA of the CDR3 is TGTGCCAGCAGCCAGGGACAGGGGTCGTACAATGAGCAGTTCTTC. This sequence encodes CASSQGQGSYNEQFF.

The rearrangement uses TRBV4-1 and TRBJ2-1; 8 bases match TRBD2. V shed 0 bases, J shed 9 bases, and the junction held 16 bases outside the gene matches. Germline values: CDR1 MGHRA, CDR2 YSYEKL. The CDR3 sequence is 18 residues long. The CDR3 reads CASSQDSYRIAGLGEQFF. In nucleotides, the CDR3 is TGCGCCAGCAGCCAAGACTCCTATAGGATAGCGGGACTGGGTGAGCAGTTCTTC.

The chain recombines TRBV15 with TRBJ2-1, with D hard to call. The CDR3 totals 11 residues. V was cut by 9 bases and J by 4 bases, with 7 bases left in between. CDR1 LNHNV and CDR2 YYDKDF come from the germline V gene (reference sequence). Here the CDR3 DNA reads TGTGCCACACTAAATTACAATGAGCAGTTCTTC. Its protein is CATLNYNEQFF.

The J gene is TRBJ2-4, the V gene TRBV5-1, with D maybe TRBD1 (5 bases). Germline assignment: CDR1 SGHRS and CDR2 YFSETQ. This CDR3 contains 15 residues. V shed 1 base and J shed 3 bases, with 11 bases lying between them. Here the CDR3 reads CASSLQGTDKNIQYF. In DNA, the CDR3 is TGCGCCAGCAGCTTGCAGGGTACCGACAAAAACATTCAGTACTTC. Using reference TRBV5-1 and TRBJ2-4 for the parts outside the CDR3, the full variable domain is KAGVTQTPRYLIKTRGQQVTLSCSPISGHRSVSWYQQTPGQGLQFLFEYFSETQRNKGNFPGRFSGRQFSNSRSEMNVSTLELGDSALYLCASSLQGTDKNIQYFGAGTRLSVL.

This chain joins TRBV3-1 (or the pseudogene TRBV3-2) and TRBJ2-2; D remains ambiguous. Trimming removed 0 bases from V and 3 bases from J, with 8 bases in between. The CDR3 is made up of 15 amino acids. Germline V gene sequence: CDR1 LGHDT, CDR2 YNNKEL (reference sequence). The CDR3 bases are TGTGCCAGCAGCCAAGATCACGCAGACACCGGGGAGCTGTTTTTT. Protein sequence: CASSQDHADTGELFF.

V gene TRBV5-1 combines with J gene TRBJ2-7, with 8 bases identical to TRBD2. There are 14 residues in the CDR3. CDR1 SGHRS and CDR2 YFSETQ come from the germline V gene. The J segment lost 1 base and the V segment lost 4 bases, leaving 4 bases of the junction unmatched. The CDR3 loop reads CASSQGLESYEQYF. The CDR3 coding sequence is TGCGCCAGCAGCCAGGGACTAGAGTCCTACGAGCAGTACTTC.

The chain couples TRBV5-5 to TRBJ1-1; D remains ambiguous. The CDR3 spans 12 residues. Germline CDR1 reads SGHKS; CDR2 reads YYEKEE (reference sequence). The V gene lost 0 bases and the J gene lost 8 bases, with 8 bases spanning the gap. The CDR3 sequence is CASSLDGEEAFF. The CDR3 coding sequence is TGTGCCAGCAGCTTGGATGGGGAGGAAGCTTTCTTT.

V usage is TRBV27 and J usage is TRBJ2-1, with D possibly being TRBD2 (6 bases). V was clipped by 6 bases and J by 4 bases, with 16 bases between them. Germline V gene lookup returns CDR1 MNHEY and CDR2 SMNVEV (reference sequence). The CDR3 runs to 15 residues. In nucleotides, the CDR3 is TGTGCCAGCAGCTTCCGTATGGCGGGGTACAATGAGCAGTTCTTC. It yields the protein CASSFRMAGYNEQFF.

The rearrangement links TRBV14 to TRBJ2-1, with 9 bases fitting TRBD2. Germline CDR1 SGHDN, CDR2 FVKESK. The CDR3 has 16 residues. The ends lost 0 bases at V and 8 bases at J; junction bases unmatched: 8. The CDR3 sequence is CASSQDHGLASHEQFF. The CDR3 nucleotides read TGTGCCAGCAGCCAAGATCACGGACTAGCGTCCCATGAGCAGTTCTTC.

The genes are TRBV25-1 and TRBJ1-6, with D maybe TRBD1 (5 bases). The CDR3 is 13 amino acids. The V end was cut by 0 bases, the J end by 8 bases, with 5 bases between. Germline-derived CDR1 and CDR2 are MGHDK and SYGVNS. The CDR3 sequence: CASSEYRDSPLHF. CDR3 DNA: TGTGCCAGCAGTGAATACAGGGATTCACCCCTCCACTTT.

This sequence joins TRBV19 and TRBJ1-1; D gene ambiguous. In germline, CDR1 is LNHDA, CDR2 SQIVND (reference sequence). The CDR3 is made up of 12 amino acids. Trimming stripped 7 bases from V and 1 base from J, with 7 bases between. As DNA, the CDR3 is TGTGCCAGTAATGAGGGGAACACTGAAGCTTTCTTT. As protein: CASNEGNTEAFF.

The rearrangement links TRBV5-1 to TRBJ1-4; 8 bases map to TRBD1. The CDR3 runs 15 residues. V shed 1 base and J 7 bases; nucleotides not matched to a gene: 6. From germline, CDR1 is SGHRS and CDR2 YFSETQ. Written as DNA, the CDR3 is TGCGCCAGCAGCTTGACGGGGACAGGCGTTGAAAAACTGTTTTTT. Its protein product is CASSLTGTGVEKLFF.

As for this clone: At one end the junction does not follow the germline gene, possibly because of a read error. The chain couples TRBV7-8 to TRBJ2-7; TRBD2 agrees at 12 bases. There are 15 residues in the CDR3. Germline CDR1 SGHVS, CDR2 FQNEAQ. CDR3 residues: CASSLAGGPIDEQYF. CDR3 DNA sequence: TGTGCCAGCAGCCTAGCGGGAGGGCCCATAGACGAGCAGTACTTC.

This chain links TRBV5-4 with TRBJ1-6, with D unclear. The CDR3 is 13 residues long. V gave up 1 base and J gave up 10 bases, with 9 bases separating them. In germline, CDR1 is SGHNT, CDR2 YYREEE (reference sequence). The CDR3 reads CASSLSGGSPLHF. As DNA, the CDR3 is TGTGCCAGCAGCTTGAGTGGAGGGTCACCCCTCCACTTT.

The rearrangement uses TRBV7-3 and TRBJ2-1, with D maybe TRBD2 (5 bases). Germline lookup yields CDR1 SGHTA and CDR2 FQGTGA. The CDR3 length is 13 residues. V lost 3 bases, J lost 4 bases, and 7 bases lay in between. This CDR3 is CASSFGLYNEQFF. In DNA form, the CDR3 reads TGTGCCAGCAGCTTCGGACTGTACAATGAGCAGTTCTTC.

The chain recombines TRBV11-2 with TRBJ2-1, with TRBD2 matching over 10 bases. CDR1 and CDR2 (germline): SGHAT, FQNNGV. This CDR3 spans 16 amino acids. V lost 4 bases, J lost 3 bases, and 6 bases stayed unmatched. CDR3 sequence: CASSWTLAGDYNEQFF. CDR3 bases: TGTGCCAGCAGCTGGACCCTAGCGGGAGACTACAATGAGCAGTTCTTC.

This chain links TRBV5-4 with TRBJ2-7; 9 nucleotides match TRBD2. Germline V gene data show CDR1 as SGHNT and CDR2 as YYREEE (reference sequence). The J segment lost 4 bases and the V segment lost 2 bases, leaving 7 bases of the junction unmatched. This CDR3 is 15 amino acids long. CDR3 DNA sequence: TGTGCCAGCAGCTTAGATAGCGGGAGTCTGTACGAGCAGTACTTC. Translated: CASSLDSGSLYEQYF.

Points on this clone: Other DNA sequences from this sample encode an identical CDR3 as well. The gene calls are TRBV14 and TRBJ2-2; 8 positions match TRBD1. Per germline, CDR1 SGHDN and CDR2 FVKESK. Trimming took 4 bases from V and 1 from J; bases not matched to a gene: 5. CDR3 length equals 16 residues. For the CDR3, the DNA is TGTGCCAGCAGCCTTGGACAGGGCAAGAACACCGGGGAGCTGTTTTTT. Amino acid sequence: CASSLGQGKNTGELFF.

DNA for the CDR3: TGTGCCAGCATCCAGGGGGATACTGAAGCTTTCTTT. It encodes CASIQGDTEAFF. This chain links TRBV6-5 with TRBJ1-1, with 7 bases that match TRBD1. This CDR3 is built from 12 residues. V lost 7 bases, J lost 5 bases, and 4 bases stayed unmatched. Germline loops: CDR1 MNHEY, CDR2 SVGAGI.

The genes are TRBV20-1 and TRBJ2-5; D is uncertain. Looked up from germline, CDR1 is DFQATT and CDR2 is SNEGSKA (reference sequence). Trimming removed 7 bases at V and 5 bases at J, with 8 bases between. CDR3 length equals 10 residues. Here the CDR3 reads CSGGSETQYF. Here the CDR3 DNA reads TGCAGTGGAGGTTCGGAGACCCAGTACTTC.

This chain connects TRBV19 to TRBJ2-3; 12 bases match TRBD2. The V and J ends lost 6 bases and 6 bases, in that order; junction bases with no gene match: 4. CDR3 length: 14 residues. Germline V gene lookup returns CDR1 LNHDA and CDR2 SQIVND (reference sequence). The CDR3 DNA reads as TGTGCCAGTAGAACCGGGACTAGCGGGGATACGCAGTATTTT. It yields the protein CASRTGTSGDTQYF.

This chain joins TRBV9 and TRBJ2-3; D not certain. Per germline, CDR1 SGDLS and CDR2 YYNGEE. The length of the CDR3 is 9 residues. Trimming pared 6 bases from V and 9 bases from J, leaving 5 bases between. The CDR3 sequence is CASNITQYF. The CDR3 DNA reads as TGTGCCAGCAATATCACGCAGTATTTT.

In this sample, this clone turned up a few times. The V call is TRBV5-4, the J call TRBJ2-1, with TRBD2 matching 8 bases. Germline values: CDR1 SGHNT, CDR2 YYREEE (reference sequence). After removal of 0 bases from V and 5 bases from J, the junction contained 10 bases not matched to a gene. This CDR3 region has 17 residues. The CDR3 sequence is CASSLGSSREAHNEQFF. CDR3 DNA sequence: TGTGCCAGCAGCTTGGGCTCTTCGCGGGAGGCCCACAATGAGCAGTTCTTC.

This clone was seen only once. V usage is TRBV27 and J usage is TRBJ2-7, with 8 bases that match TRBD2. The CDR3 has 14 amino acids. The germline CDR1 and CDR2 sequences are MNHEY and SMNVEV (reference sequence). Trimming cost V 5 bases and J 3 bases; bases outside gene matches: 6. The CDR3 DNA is TGTGCCAGCAGTAGCGGGAGAGGGGACTACGAGCAGTACTTC. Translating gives CASSSGRGDYEQYF.

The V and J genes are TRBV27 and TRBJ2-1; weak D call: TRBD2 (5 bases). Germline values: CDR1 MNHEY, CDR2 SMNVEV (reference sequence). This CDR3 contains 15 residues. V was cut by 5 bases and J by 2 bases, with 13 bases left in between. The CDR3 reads CASSPPAATYNEQFF. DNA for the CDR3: TGTGCCAGCAGTCCCCCAGCGGCGACCTACAATGAGCAGTTCTTC.

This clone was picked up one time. DNA of the CDR3: TGCAGCGTCCTGAGACAGGGACGCACAGATACGCAGTATTTT. Amino acid sequence: CSVLRQGRTDTQYF. The gene calls are TRBV29-1 and TRBJ2-3, with TRBD1 matching over 7 bases. This CDR3 is 14 amino acids long. CDR1 is SQVTM and CDR2 is ANQGSEA in the germline V gene. V trimming: 6 bases; J trimming: 1 base; junction bases outside the gene matches: 7.

CDR3 in DNA: TGTGCCAGCTATTCTTTCGGGGTAGGCTCCTACAATGAGCAGTTCTTC. Translated, it gives CASYSFGVGSYNEQFF. The rearrangement links TRBV28 to TRBJ2-1; a possible D gene is TRBD2 (5 bases). Germline CDR1 and CDR2: MDHEN and SYDVKM. The CDR3 is 16 residues long. With 8 bases removed from V and 0 bases from J, the gap between germline ends came to 17 bases. Together with reference TRBV28 and TRBJ2-1, the CDR3 gives the full variable domain: DVKVTQSSRYLVKRTGEKVFLECVQDMDHENMFWYRQDPGLGLRLIYFSYDVKMKEKGDIPEGYSVSREKKERFSLILESASTNQTSMYLCASYSFGVGSYNEQFFGPGTRLTVL.

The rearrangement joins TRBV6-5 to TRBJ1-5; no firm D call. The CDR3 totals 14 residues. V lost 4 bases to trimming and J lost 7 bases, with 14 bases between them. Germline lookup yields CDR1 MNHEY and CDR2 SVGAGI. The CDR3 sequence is CASSSEDGRQPQHF. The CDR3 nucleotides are TGTGCCAGCAGTTCCGAGGATGGAAGACAGCCCCAGCATTTT.